This TCR beta chain was sequenced in a study of shared clonotypes between healthy human individuals. Study context: Ranging from 18 to 49 in age, donors were two women and a few men.

Germline CDR1 SGHRS, CDR2 YFSETQ. The germline V and J ends were trimmed by 3 bases and 0 bases, with 9 bases remaining between them. The CDR3 covers 15 residues. Unsorted PBMC DNA sequencing spanned ten immunoSEQ deep assay plates. The data were produced by immunoSEQ multiplex PCR, yet TCRdb's version contains in-frame clones alone and is incomplete. Among hundreds of thousands of clones, around three quarters were seen once, and the ten largest hold more than 10%. The clonotype originates from a woman aged 35 to 49 in good health. Some clones in this sample may be carry-over from other donors' samples. Sequencing used PBMCs. The chain joins TRBV5-1 to TRBJ1-4; a weak D match, TRBD1 (5 bases). In DNA, the CDR3 is TGCGCCAGCAGCTATACGGGACCAACTAATGAAAAACTGTTTTTT. Protein product: CASSYTGPTNEKLFF.